One and the same sample provided the 23 T cell receptor beta chains below, sequenced in a study of blood T cell repertoires in COVID-19. Method: immunoSEQ multiplex PCR; TCRdb's copy keeps in-frame clones and lacks some. The sample carries some 300,000 clones, around 87% recorded once. The sequenced sample consisted of PBMCs or T cells enriched from blood (not recorded which). The origin of the receptors is a woman between 18 and 30 years old with acute COVID-19.

This chain links TRBV2 with TRBJ2-5, with D possibly being TRBD1 (6 bases). The CDR3 has 12 residues. Germline V gene data show CDR1 as SNHLY and CDR2 as FYNNEI. The V end lost 8 bases, the J end lost 5 bases, and 12 bases lay between the germline ends. CDR3 residues: CASHRDWETQYF. Written as DNA, the CDR3 is TGTGCCAGCCACAGGGATTGGGAGACCCAGTACTTC.

The chain combines TRBV7-9 with TRBJ2-1, with 8 bases matching TRBD1. This CDR3 has 17 amino acids. The trim removed 5 bases at V and 6 bases at J, leaving 15 bases unmatched. Per germline, CDR1 SEHNR and CDR2 FQNEAQ (reference sequence). Written as DNA, the CDR3 is TGTGCCAGCAGCCGCGACAGGGGCCCTTTACATGGCAATGAGCAGTTCTTC. This sequence encodes CASSRDRGPLHGNEQFF.

The CDR3 coding sequence is TGTGCCAGCAGTTCAGGGACGGGGGGAATCCCCTACGAGCAGTACTTC. Its translation is CASSSGTGGIPYEQYF. The chain carries TRBV6-5 and TRBJ2-7; 7 positions agree with TRBD2. Germline lookup yields CDR1 MNHEY and CDR2 SVGAGI. With V trimmed by 4 bases and J by 2 bases, 11 bases remained unmatched. The CDR3 sequence is 16 residues long.

This chain connects TRBV5-1 to TRBJ2-1, with 10 bases identical to TRBD2. In germline, CDR1 is SGHRS, CDR2 YFSETQ. The CDR3 consists of 18 residues. The V and J ends lost 7 bases and 0 bases, in that order; junction bases with no gene match: 13. For the CDR3, the DNA is TGCGCCAGCGCGCGGTCCCGAGCGGGAGGGGACTCCTACAATGAGCAGTTCTTC. As protein: CASARSRAGGDSYNEQFF. The full variable domain, in which reference TRBV5-1 and TRBJ2-1 provide the parts outside the CDR3, is KAGVTQTPRYLIKTRGQQVTLSCSPISGHRSVSWYQQTPGQGLQFLFEYFSETQRNKGNFPGRFSGRQFSNSRSEMNVSTLELGDSALYLCASARSRAGGDSYNEQFFGPGTRLTVL.

Concerning this clone itself: Other DNA sequences of this sample code for an identical CDR3. This chain links TRBV30 with TRBJ2-1; D ambiguous. Germline values: CDR1 GTSNPN, CDR2 SVGIG (reference sequence). The CDR3 loop spans 12 amino acids. V shed 2 bases and J shed 1 base, with 3 bases lying between them. This CDR3 reads CAWSPSYNEQFF. For the CDR3, the DNA is TGTGCCTGGAGTCCTTCCTACAATGAGCAGTTCTTC. Complete variable domain (other parts from reference TRBV30 and TRBJ2-1): SQTIHQWPATLVQPVGSPLSLECTVEGTSNPNLYWYRQAAGRGLQLLFYSVGIGQISSEVPQNLSASRPQDRQFILSSKKLLLSDSGFYLCAWSPSYNEQFFGPGTRLTVL.

V gene TRBV14 combines with J gene TRBJ2-7; weak D call: TRBD1 (5 bases). CDR1 SGHDN and CDR2 FVKESK come from the germline V gene. This CDR3 spans 14 amino acids. Trimming removed 4 bases from V and 5 bases from J, with 15 bases in between. The CDR3 is CASSPHRPGDEQYF. The CDR3 coding sequence is TGTGCCAGCAGCCCTCACAGGCCTGGGGACGAGCAGTACTTC.

V usage is TRBV6-5 and J usage is TRBJ1-6; 7 bases align to TRBD1. The ends lost 10 bases at V and 0 bases at J; junction bases unmatched: 6. This CDR3 is built from 15 residues. Germline CDR1 is MNHEY and CDR2 is SVGAGI. CDR3 bases: TGTGCCACCGAGACAGGGCTCTCCTATAATTCACCCCTCCACTTT. Its protein product is CATETGLSYNSPLHF.

The chain links TRBV28 to TRBJ2-2; TRBD1 agrees at 12 bases. This CDR3 contains 16 residues. From germline, CDR1 is MDHEN and CDR2 SYDVKM. The V gene end was trimmed by 8 bases and the J gene end by 5 bases; junction bases not matched to a gene: 9. The CDR3 DNA reads TGTGCCAGCGCCGGGGGGGACAGGGGGCCTACCGGGGAGCTGTTTTTT. This codes for CASAGGDRGPTGELFF.

The chain carries TRBV27 and TRBJ2-1, with TRBD2 matching 14 bases. V dropped 8 bases and J dropped 7; count of bases not matched to a gene: 19. Germline CDR1 reads MNHEY; CDR2 reads SMNVEV (reference sequence). The CDR3 consists of 19 residues. Written as DNA, the CDR3 is TGTGCCAGCCTCCAGACTAGCGGGAGGGTTAAGGGGGTTGAGAATGAGCAGTTCTTC. It is translated as CASLQTSGRVKGVENEQFF.

The V gene is TRBV28, the J gene TRBJ1-5, with D possibly TRBD1 on 5 matching bases. CDR1 MDHEN and CDR2 SYDVKM come from the germline V gene. V was pared by 2 bases and J by 1 base, with 9 bases between. This CDR3 contains 15 residues. CDR3 nucleotides: TGTGCCAGCAGTTTAGTTCAGGGAAGCAATCAGCCCCAGCATTTT. It codes for CASSLVQGSNQPQHF.

The chain joins TRBV7-9 to TRBJ2-5; 7 nucleotides match TRBD2. Germline loops: CDR1 SEHNR, CDR2 FQNEAQ (reference sequence). This CDR3 spans 14 amino acids. The V segment lost 6 bases and the J segment 4 bases; nucleotides outside the gene matches: 8. The CDR3 nucleotides read TGTGCCAGCAGACCTGGACTAGACATAGAGACCCAGTACTTC. Translating it yields CASRPGLDIETQYF.

The chain employs TRBV7-9 and TRBJ1-4; the match to TRBD1 covers 9 bases. J lost 7 bases, V lost 8 bases, and 11 bases had no gene match. Per the germline V gene, CDR1 is SEHNR and CDR2 is FQNEAQ (reference sequence). The CDR3 consists of 15 residues. Written as DNA, the CDR3 is TGTGCCAGCTCCACCACGGGACAGGGTAGTGAAAAACTGTTTTTT. Encoded protein: CASSTTGQGSEKLFF.

The chain uses TRBV27 and TRBJ1-1; 10 bases align to TRBD1. Germline CDR1 and CDR2: MNHEY and SMNVEV (reference sequence). Trimming cost V 5 bases and J 4 bases; bases outside gene matches: 7. The CDR3 length is 15 residues. CDR3 protein: CASSDDRGHGTEAFF. The CDR3 DNA is TGTGCCAGCAGTGACGACAGGGGGCACGGCACTGAAGCTTTCTTT.

This chain links TRBV4-2 with TRBJ2-7, with TRBD2 identical over 12 bases. The trim removed 4 bases at V and 6 bases at J, leaving 7 bases unmatched. CDR1 is LGHNA, CDR2 YNFKEQ, per germline. This CDR3 region has 15 residues. CDR3 DNA sequence: TGTGCCAGCAGCCCGAGGACTAGCGGGATCTTCGAGCAGTACTTC. As protein: CASSPRTSGIFEQYF.

The V and J genes are TRBV29-1 and TRBJ2-1, with TRBD2 matching 12 bases. Germline CDR1 SQVTM, CDR2 ANQGSEA. V lost 7 bases and J lost 8; bases outside the gene matches: 18. This CDR3 spans 17 amino acids. The CDR3 region has the DNA TGCAGCGGTGCGTACGGACTAGCGGGAATTGTCGGCGATGAGCAGTTCTTC. This encodes CSGAYGLAGIVGDEQFF.

The CDR3 DNA sequence: TGTGCCAGCAGCGGCGGACAGGGGAAAGCTGAAGCTTTCTTT. Its protein is CASSGGQGKAEAFF. The V gene is TRBV9, the J gene TRBJ1-1; TRBD1 aligns across 9 bases. With V trimmed by 3 bases and J by 6 bases, 6 bases remained unmatched. The germline V gene has CDR1 SGDLS and CDR2 YYNGEE. The CDR3 is 14 amino acids.

The rearrangement links TRBV7-3 to TRBJ2-5; D is possibly TRBD2 (5 bases). Germline-derived CDR1 and CDR2 are SGHTA and FQGTGA. V lost 3 bases and J 9 bases, leaving 14 bases between the germline ends. There are 13 residues in the CDR3. CDR3 residues: CASSFDATGSQYF. The CDR3 coding sequence is TGTGCCAGCAGCTTTGATGCGACGGGGTCCCAGTACTTC.

This clone was counted a single time. V gene TRBV2 combines with J gene TRBJ2-7; tentative D call: TRBD1 (6 bases). Trimming stripped 6 bases from V and 7 bases from J, with 25 bases between. The germline CDR1 and CDR2 sequences are SNHLY and FYNNEI. The CDR3 loop spans 16 amino acids. The CDR3 loop reads CASRDGQFPLSGEQYF. In DNA form, the CDR3 reads TGTGCCAGCAGGGACGGACAGTTTCCCCTCTCTGGGGAGCAGTACTTC. The full variable domain, with the rest looked up from reference TRBV2 and TRBJ2-7, is EPEVTQTPSHQVTQMGQEVILRCVPISNHLYFYWYRQILGQKVEFLVSFYNNEISEKSEIFDDQFSVERPDGSNFTLKIRSTKLEDSAMYFCASRDGQFPLSGEQYFGPGTRLTVT.

The chain couples TRBV7-9 to TRBJ2-3; D may be TRBD2 (6 bases). V was trimmed by 2 bases and J by 2 bases, leaving 11 bases between them. Germline CDR1 reads SEHNR; CDR2 reads FQNEAQ (reference sequence). The CDR3 runs 15 residues. Here the CDR3 reads CASSLFAGTTDTQYF. The DNA for the CDR3 is TGTGCCAGCAGCTTATTTGCGGGAACCACAGATACGCAGTATTTT.

The chain couples TRBV6-4 to TRBJ1-5; 7 bases align to TRBD1. The CDR3 contains 16 residues. Germline values: CDR1 MRHNA, CDR2 SNTAGT. The CDR3 DNA reads TGTGTGCCAGCTGGGCCCGCGACAGGGTCCCTACGGCCCCAGCATTTT. This encodes CVPAGPATGSLRPQHF.

The chain combines TRBV19 with TRBJ1-5, with D maybe TRBD1 (6 bases). This CDR3 contains 14 residues. Germline V gene lookup returns CDR1 LNHDA and CDR2 SQIVND (reference sequence). Trimming shortened V by 5 bases and J by 2 bases, and 10 bases separated the two germline ends. CDR3 in DNA: TGTGCCAGTAGTGCACAGGGTGGCAATCAGCCCCAGCATTTT. As protein: CASSAQGGNQPQHF. Full variable domain (remainder filled in from reference TRBV19 and TRBJ1-5): DGGITQSPKYLFRKEGQNVTLSCEQNLNHDAMYWYRQDPGQGLRLIYYSQIVNDFQKGDIAEGYSVSREKKESFPLTVTSAQKNPTAFYLCASSAQGGNQPQHFGDGTRLSIL.

The CDR3 is CASSIIQGKLNTEAFF. DNA of the CDR3: TGTGCCAGTAGTATAATACAGGGTAAGCTGAACACTGAAGCTTTCTTT. The V and J genes are TRBV19 and TRBJ1-1, with D perhaps matching TRBD1 (6 bases). This CDR3 is 16 amino acids long. V was pared by 2 bases and J by 0 bases, with 13 bases between. The germline V gene has CDR1 LNHDA and CDR2 SQIVND (reference sequence).

V usage is TRBV9 and J usage is TRBJ2-7, with TRBD1 matching over 9 bases. The V gene end was trimmed by 0 bases and the J gene end by 1 base; junction bases not matched to a gene: 2. Germline V gives CDR1 SGDLS, CDR2 YYNGEE. This CDR3 comprises 15 residues. The CDR3 DNA is TGTGCCAGCAGCGTAGGGACAGGGGCTTCCTACGAGCAGTACTTC. Protein: CASSVGTGASYEQYF.